One T cell receptor beta chain is described in this entry. Enrollees, roughly 18 to 89 years old, lived in 24 US areas. Clinical history reported by participants formed the basis on which cohorts were assigned. People in the exposed group encountered a COVID-19 case within 2 weeks before entering the study. The sample is drawn from a study of blood T cell repertoires in COVID-19. The protocol was immunoSEQ multiplex PCR, while the TCRdb copy is restricted to in-frame clones and leaves out a portion. The sample consists of 250,000 or so clones, 83% of them appearing once. V dropped 5 bases and J dropped 0 bases, with 13 bases sitting between them. Germline V gene sequence: CDR1 SGHTA, CDR2 FQGNSA. This CDR3 has 16 residues.

The chain is built from TRBV7-2 and TRBJ2-2, with TRBD1 as a possible D gene (6 bases). The specimen was PBMCs or T cells enriched from blood (not recorded which). The clonotype was recovered from a woman in her forties who had been exposed to COVID-19. CDR3 DNA: TGTGCCAGCAGCAAACAGGGCCTCTCGAACACCGGGGAGCTGTTTTTT. Translation: CASSKQGLSNTGELFF.